The next 11 T cell receptor beta chains were all read from a single sample in a study of STAT5B mutations in CD4+ large granular lymphocyte leukemia. The data were produced by immunoSEQ multiplex PCR, yet TCRdb's version contains in-frame clones alone and is incomplete. The sample lists tens of thousands of clones; roughly 84% were seen once. The sequencing sample was made of CD4+ T cells from blood buffy coats. These receptors all come from a human donor in good health.

The CDR3 DNA is TGTGCCAGCAGCACACCCCCTGGGGTATCAACTAATGAAAAACTGTTTTTT. It specifies CASSTPPGVSTNEKLFF. The rearrangement uses TRBV7-8 and TRBJ1-4; the D is unclear. The CDR3 spans 17 residues. With 5 bases removed from V and 0 bases from J, the gap between germline ends came to 16 bases. Per the germline V gene, CDR1 is SGHVS and CDR2 is FQNEAQ.

This chain links TRBV4-2 with TRBJ2-2; possibly TRBD1 for D (6 bases). V was shortened by 4 bases and J by 2 bases, with 17 bases between the two germline ends. The CDR3 runs 17 residues. Germline values: CDR1 LGHNA, CDR2 YNFKEQ. CDR3 loop: CASSPTTTGINTGELFF. CDR3 DNA sequence: TGTGCCAGCAGCCCCACCACCACAGGGATTAACACCGGGGAGCTGTTTTTT.

The sample holds a few counts of this clone. The J gene is TRBJ1-1, the V gene TRBV30; TRBD1 matches at 7 bases. With 1 base clipped from V and 2 bases from J, the junction kept 1 base outside the gene matches. The CDR3 length is 13 residues. The V gene's germline CDR1 is GTSNPN and CDR2 SVGIG (reference sequence). The CDR3 DNA is TGTGCCTGGAGTGGACAGGGCAACACTGAAGCTTTCTTT. Amino acid sequence: CAWSGQGNTEAFF.

V is TRBV5-4 and J is TRBJ2-3, with TRBD2 matching over 8 bases. The ends lost 6 bases at V and 0 bases at J; junction bases unmatched: 9. The CDR3 runs 16 residues. Germline CDR1 reads SGHNT; CDR2 reads YYREEE (reference sequence). In DNA, the CDR3 is TGTGCCAGCACCGAAAAGAGCGGGAGAAGCACAGATACGCAGTATTTT. Amino acid sequence: CASTEKSGRSTDTQYF.

The gene calls are TRBV7-3 and TRBJ1-3; D gene uncertain. CDR1 and CDR2 from the germline V gene are SGHTA and FQGTGA. This CDR3 has 14 residues. Trimming removed 1 base at V and 0 bases at J, with 4 bases between. This chain's CDR3 is CASSLSGSGNTIYF. The CDR3 nucleotides are TGTGCCAGCAGCTTAAGCGGCTCTGGAAACACCATATATTTT.

The chain couples TRBV5-6 to TRBJ1-1, with no clear D. This CDR3 has 14 residues. The germline V gene encodes CDR1 SGHDT and CDR2 YYEEEE. The V end lost 0 bases, the J end lost 1 base, and 7 bases lay between the germline ends. CDR3 nucleotide sequence: TGTGCCAGCAGCTTGGTTGTAGCGAACACTGAAGCTTTCTTT. Translation gives CASSLVVANTEAFF.

The chain is built from TRBV19 and TRBJ1-1; 7 bases align to TRBD1. Germline V gives CDR1 LNHDA, CDR2 SQIVND (reference sequence). J gave up 1 base and V 5 bases, and 7 bases lay outside the gene matches. This CDR3 contains 15 residues. CDR3 sequence (DNA): TGTGCCAGTAGTCCCGTGGGGACAGCGAACACTGAAGCTTTCTTT. This sequence encodes CASSPVGTANTEAFF.

This clone has just one count. J is TRBJ2-5 and V is TRBV6-1; 9 positions agree with TRBD2. The V and J ends lost 1 base and 3 bases, in that order; junction bases with no gene match: 3. The CDR3 is made up of 15 amino acids. Per germline, CDR1 MNHNS and CDR2 SASEGT. The CDR3 nucleotides are TGTGCCAGCAGTGAAGTTTCTAGCGGGAAAGAGACCCAGTACTTC. This codes for CASSEVSSGKETQYF.

The chain joins TRBV28 to TRBJ1-2; 7 bases are shared with TRBD1. V shed 6 bases and J 4 bases; nucleotides not matched to a gene: 8. The V gene's germline CDR1 is MDHEN and CDR2 SYDVKM. This CDR3 contains 14 residues. The CDR3 DNA reads TGTGCCAGCAGCCCGACGGGACAGATCTATGGCTACACCTTC. It codes for CASSPTGQIYGYTF.

This clone was seen only a few times. The chain combines TRBV6-5 with TRBJ2-7; D remains unclear. The CDR3 totals 16 residues. Germline CDR1 is MNHEY and CDR2 is SVGAGI. Between the trimmed V and J ends, which lost 0 bases and 5 bases, there was a span of 17 bases. CDR3 region: CASSYSVAPAINEQYF. The CDR3 DNA sequence: TGTGCCAGCAGTTACTCGGTTGCCCCTGCGATCAACGAGCAGTACTTC.

This rearrangement joins TRBV10-3 to TRBJ2-3, with TRBD2 matching 8 bases. V shed 7 bases and J 3 bases; nucleotides not matched to a gene: 9. The CDR3 loop spans 15 amino acids. Germline CDR1 and CDR2: ENHRY and SYGVKD. CDR3 protein: CAIKPSGGRTDTQYF. The CDR3 DNA is TGTGCCATCAAGCCCTCGGGAGGGCGGACAGATACGCAGTATTTT.